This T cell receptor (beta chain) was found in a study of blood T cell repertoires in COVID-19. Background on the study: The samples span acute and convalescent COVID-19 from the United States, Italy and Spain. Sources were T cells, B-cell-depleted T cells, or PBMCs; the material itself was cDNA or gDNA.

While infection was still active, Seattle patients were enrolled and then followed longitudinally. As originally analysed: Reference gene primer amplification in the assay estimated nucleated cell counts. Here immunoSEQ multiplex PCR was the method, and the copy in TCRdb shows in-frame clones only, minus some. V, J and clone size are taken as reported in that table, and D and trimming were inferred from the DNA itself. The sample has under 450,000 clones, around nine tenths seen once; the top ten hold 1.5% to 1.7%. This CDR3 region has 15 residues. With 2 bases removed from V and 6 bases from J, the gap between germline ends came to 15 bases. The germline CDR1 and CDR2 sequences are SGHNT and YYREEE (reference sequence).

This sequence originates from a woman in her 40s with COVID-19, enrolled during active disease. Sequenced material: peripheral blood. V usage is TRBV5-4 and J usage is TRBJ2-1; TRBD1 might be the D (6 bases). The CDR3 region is CASSFGRGWPNEQFF. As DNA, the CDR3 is TGTGCCAGCAGCTTTGGCAGGGGATGGCCCAATGAGCAGTTCTTC.